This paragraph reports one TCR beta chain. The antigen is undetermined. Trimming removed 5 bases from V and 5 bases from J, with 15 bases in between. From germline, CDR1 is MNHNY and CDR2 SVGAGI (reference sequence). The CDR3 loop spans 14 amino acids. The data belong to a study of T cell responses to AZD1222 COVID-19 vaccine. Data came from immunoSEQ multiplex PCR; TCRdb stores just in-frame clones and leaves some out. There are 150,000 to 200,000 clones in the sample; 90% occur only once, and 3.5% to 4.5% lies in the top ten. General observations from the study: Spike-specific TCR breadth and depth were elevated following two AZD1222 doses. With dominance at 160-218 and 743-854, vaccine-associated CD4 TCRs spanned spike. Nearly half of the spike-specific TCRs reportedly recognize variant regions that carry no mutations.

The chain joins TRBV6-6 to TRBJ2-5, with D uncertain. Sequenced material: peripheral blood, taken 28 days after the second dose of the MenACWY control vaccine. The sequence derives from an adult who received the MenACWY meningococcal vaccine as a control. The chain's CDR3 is CASSHHSDGETQYF. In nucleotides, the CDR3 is TGTGCCAGCAGTCATCATAGTGACGGGGAGACCCAGTACTTC.